The 7 T cell receptor beta chains in this list originate from one sample, sequenced in a study of naive and memory T cell subsets. General study results and limits: Naive repertoires, especially CD8, held a few larger clonotypes, possibly memory cells re-expressing CD45RA.

These receptors are not linked to any known antigen. The beta constant-region primer was an equimolar mix of two oligonucleotides covering TRBC1 and TRBC2. The ligated cDNA underwent four PCR rounds using SP2 and nested alpha and beta constant-region primers. A single record per CDR3 protein comes from TCRdb applying MiXCR to the UMI-ligation and nested PCR reads. The table includes 130,000 to 150,000 distinct CDR3 sequences, 22% detected once. The sequenced sample consisted of naive CD4+ T cells from blood. The source of these receptors is a human donor in good health.

This clonotype has a handful of counts. The genes are TRBV29-1 and TRBJ1-2; no clear D. V lost 7 bases, J lost 4 bases, and 10 bases lay in between. Germline assignment: CDR1 SQVTM and CDR2 ANQGSEA. This CDR3 is 11 amino acids long. The CDR3 DNA reads TGCAGCGGAAACACTGGCTATGGCTACACCTTC. This sequence encodes CSGNTGYGYTF.

This clonotype appeared many times. The V gene is TRBV7-7, the J gene TRBJ2-2, with D tentatively TRBD1 (5 bases). This CDR3 has 16 amino acids. Germline V gene sequence: CDR1 SSHAT, CDR2 FNYEAQ (reference sequence). V was shortened by 2 bases and J by 6 bases, with 16 bases between the two germline ends. The CDR3, as DNA: TGTGCCAGCAGCTTAACGGCAGGGATTTACCCCGGGGAGCTGTTTTTT. Protein: CASSLTAGIYPGELFF.

This clonotype was counted at least ten times. The rearrangement links TRBV4-1 to TRBJ2-6, with TRBD1 as a possible D gene (6 bases). CDR1 and CDR2 (germline): MGHRA, YSYEKL. Deletions cut 4 bases from V and 4 bases from J, with 20 bases between. This CDR3 is built from 18 residues. CDR3 nucleotide sequence: TGCGCCAGCAGCCCCCTCGGACAGACCAAATTAGGGGCCAACGTCCTGACTTTC. This sequence encodes CASSPLGQTKLGANVLTF.

The count of this clonotype is one. V is TRBV30 and J is TRBJ1-2, with a possible D match to TRBD1 (6 bases). The CDR3 totals 12 residues. Germline lookup yields CDR1 GTSNPN and CDR2 SVGIG (reference sequence). Trimming took off 6 bases at V and 6 bases at J, with 14 bases between the two ends. This CDR3 reads CACHRTANGYTF. Written as DNA, the CDR3 is TGTGCCTGTCATCGGACAGCGAATGGCTACACCTTC.

This clonotype turned up a few times. The chain couples TRBV6-5 to TRBJ2-5, with TRBD2 as a possible D gene (5 bases). Trimming removed 8 bases from V and 5 bases from J, with 12 bases in between. The germline CDR1 and CDR2 sequences are MNHEY and SVGAGI. This CDR3 region has 12 residues. The CDR3 protein is CASGWSGETQYF. The CDR3 DNA reads as TGTGCCAGCGGGTGGTCGGGGGAGACCCAGTACTTC.

This clonotype was recorded at least ten times. This chain connects TRBV7-9 to TRBJ2-1, with a tentative D call TRBD2 (5 bases). This CDR3 spans 14 amino acids. Germline V gene lookup returns CDR1 SEHNR and CDR2 FQNEAQ (reference sequence). The V end was cut by 5 bases, the J end by 4 bases, with 12 bases between. This CDR3 is CASSAPDFYNEQFF. The CDR3 DNA follows: TGTGCCAGCAGCGCCCCGGACTTTTACAATGAGCAGTTCTTC.

The chain uses TRBV27 and TRBJ2-6, with D maybe TRBD2 (6 bases). The CDR3 totals 17 residues. CDR1 and CDR2 from the germline V gene are MNHEY and SMNVEV (reference sequence). With 0 bases removed from V and 0 bases from J, the gap between germline ends came to 9 bases. CDR3 in amino acids: CASSLSTRSSGANVLTF. Here the CDR3 DNA reads TGTGCCAGCAGTTTATCGACTAGAAGCTCTGGGGCCAACGTCCTGACTTTC.